Given below is one T cell receptor (beta chain) in context. Its specificity is unknown. The data derive from a study of blood T cells in healthy people across ages. Together with a sample-barcoded 5' primer, a J-beta primer mix was included in a second PCR lasting about 6 to 11 cycles. TCRdb ran MiXCR on the 5' RACE reads and lists one entry per CDR3 protein. The repertoire holds roughly 800,000 distinct CDR3 sequences, with 58% as singletons. Findings of the study overall: Versus aged donors, long-lived donors had higher diversity and more naive CD4+ cells.

The CDR3 covers 14 residues. With 6 bases removed from V and 0 bases from J, the gap between germline ends came to 12 bases. The chain uses TRBV12-3 or TRBV12-4 and TRBJ2-7; TRBD1 might be the D (5 bases). The sequenced material came from blood. The TCR was taken from a man aged 25 to 40 in good health. The CDR3 region is CASSVGDHSYEQYF. The CDR3 DNA reads TGTGCCAGCAGCGTAGGGGATCACTCCTACGAGCAGTACTTC.